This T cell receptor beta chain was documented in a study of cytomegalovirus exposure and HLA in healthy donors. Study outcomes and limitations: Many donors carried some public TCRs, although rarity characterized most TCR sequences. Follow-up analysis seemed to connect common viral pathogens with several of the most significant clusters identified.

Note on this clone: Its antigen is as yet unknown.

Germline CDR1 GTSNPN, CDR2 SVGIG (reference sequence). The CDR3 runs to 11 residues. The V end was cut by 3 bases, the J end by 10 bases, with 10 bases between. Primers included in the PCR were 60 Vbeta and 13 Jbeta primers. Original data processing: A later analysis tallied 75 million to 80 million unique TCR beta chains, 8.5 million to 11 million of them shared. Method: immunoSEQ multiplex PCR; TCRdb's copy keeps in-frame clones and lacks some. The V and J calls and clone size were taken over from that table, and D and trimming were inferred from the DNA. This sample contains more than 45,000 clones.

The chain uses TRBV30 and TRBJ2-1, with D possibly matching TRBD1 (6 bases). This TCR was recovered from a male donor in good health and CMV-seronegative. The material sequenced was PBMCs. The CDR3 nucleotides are TGTGCCTGGAGGGACAGCCGGGAGCAGTTCTTC. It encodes CAWRDSREQFF.